The 11 T cell receptor beta chains reported below all come from one sample, sequenced in a study of blood T cell repertoires in COVID-19. Assay used: immunoSEQ multiplex PCR; TCRdb lists only in-frame clones, some missing. Altogether 150,000 to 200,000 clones are present, 86% being singletons, with the ten largest covering 2.9%. Sequenced sample: peripheral blood. These receptors originate from a woman in her twenties or thirties with active or convalescent COVID-19.

V gene TRBV3-1 (or the pseudogene TRBV3-2) combines with J gene TRBJ2-1; the match to TRBD2 covers 9 bases. The CDR3 spans 15 residues. With 0 bases clipped from V and 5 bases from J, the junction kept 2 bases outside the gene matches. CDR1 is LGHDT and CDR2 is YNNKEL in the germline V gene (reference sequence). CDR3 amino acids: CASSQDERGDNEQFF. For the CDR3, the DNA is TGTGCCAGCAGCCAAGATGAGCGGGGGGACAATGAGCAGTTCTTC.

This chain joins TRBV29-1 and TRBJ2-1, with 7 bases identical to TRBD1. The CDR3 is 11 amino acids. The germline CDR1 and CDR2 sequences are SQVTM and ANQGSEA. V gave up 7 bases and J gave up 6 bases; unmatched junction bases: 3. CDR3 amino acids: CSGGQFNEQFF. The CDR3 nucleotides are TGCAGCGGGGGACAGTTCAATGAGCAGTTCTTC.

This clone was detected a few times. CDR3 in DNA: TGCGCCAGCAGCTTGGCGTACAGGGACGGCTACACCTTC. This codes for CASSLAYRDGYTF. V is TRBV5-1 and J is TRBJ1-2; tentatively, D is TRBD1 (6 bases). The V gene's germline CDR1 is SGHRS and CDR2 YFSETQ. Trimming removed 0 bases from V and 8 bases from J, with 11 bases in between. This CDR3 region has 13 residues. Combining the CDR3 with reference TRBV5-1 and TRBJ1-2 gives the whole variable domain KAGVTQTPRYLIKTRGQQVTLSCSPISGHRSVSWYQQTPGQGLQFLFEYFSETQRNKGNFPGRFSGRQFSNSRSEMNVSTLELGDSALYLCASSLAYRDGYTFGSGTRLTVV.

The chain couples TRBV5-1 to TRBJ1-2; 7 bases are shared with TRBD1. The CDR3 is 16 amino acids. The ends lost 1 base at V and 3 bases at J; junction bases unmatched: 9. From germline, CDR1 is SGHRS and CDR2 YFSETQ. As DNA, the CDR3 is TGCGCCAGCAGCTTGTCCACCGGGACAGAATACTATGGCTACACCTTC. This encodes CASSLSTGTEYYGYTF.

The chain recombines TRBV7-9 with TRBJ1-1; possible D gene TRBD1, 6 bases. Trimming removed 4 bases at V and 0 bases at J, with 12 bases between. Germline values: CDR1 SEHNR, CDR2 FQNEAQ (reference sequence). This CDR3 has 15 amino acids. CDR3 bases: TGTGCCAGCAGCTCGGGGGGCAGGATGAACACTGAAGCTTTCTTT. This translates into CASSSGGRMNTEAFF.

The V gene is TRBV19, the J gene TRBJ2-2, with TRBD2 as a possible D gene (5 bases). Germline lookup yields CDR1 LNHDA and CDR2 SQIVND (reference sequence). The CDR3 is 15 amino acids. The ends were cut back, 0 bases at V and 3 bases at J, with 8 bases in the middle. The CDR3 DNA sequence: TGTGCCAGTAGTATAGAGGACGGGGACACCGGGGAGCTGTTTTTT. This translates into CASSIEDGDTGELFF.

This sequence joins TRBV6-2 or TRBV6-3 and TRBJ1-5; tentatively, D is TRBD1 (5 bases). Germline V gene data show CDR1 as MNHEY and CDR2 as SVGEGT. Trimming stripped 0 bases from V and 11 bases from J, with 17 bases between. This CDR3 region has 15 residues. CDR3 in amino acids: CASSYSGQGTVAQHF. CDR3 nucleotide sequence: TGTGCCAGCAGTTACTCGGGGCAGGGTACGGTGGCCCAGCATTTT.

This chain uses TRBV4-2 with TRBJ2-6; possibly TRBD2 for D (6 bases). Per the germline V gene, CDR1 is LGHNA and CDR2 is YNFKEQ. CDR3 length: 18 residues. With 0 bases removed from V and 0 bases from J, the gap between germline ends came to 12 bases. The CDR3 is CASSQDSGDSSGANVLTF. The CDR3 nucleotides read TGTGCCAGCAGCCAAGATTCGGGGGACTCCTCTGGGGCCAACGTCCTGACTTTC.

The rearrangement uses TRBV11-2 and TRBJ1-1; TRBD1 agrees at 7 bases. J was trimmed by 2 bases and V by 6 bases; bases with no gene match: 9. The CDR3 has 15 residues. CDR1 SGHAT and CDR2 FQNNGV come from the germline V gene. CDR3 in DNA: TGTGCCAGCAGTTTCGGAACAGGGGAAAACACTGAAGCTTTCTTT. Encoded protein: CASSFGTGENTEAFF. Looking up the rest from reference TRBV11-2 and TRBJ1-1 gives the full variable domain: EAGVAQSPRYKIIEKRQSVAFWCNPISGHATLYWYQQILGQGPKLLIQFQNNGVVDDSQLPKDRFSAERLKGVDSTLKIQPAKLEDSAVYLCASSFGTGENTEAFFGQGTRLTVV.

This sequence joins TRBV5-4 and TRBJ2-3, with D tentatively TRBD1 (5 bases). The CDR3 spans 14 residues. Germline V gene lookup returns CDR1 SGHNT and CDR2 YYREEE (reference sequence). Deletions cut 5 bases from V and 4 bases from J, with 14 bases between. This CDR3 reads CASRTLTAPDTQYF. The CDR3 region has the DNA TGTGCCAGCAGGACCCTGACAGCCCCAGATACGCAGTATTTT. Combining the CDR3 with reference TRBV5-4 and TRBJ2-3 gives the whole variable domain ETGVTQSPTHLIKTRGQQVTLRCSSQSGHNTVSWYQQALGQGPQFIFQYYREEENGRGNFPPRFSGLQFPNYSSELNVNALELDDSALYLCASRTLTAPDTQYFGPGTRLTVL.

The V and J genes are TRBV12-3 or TRBV12-4 and TRBJ1-2, with D unclear. CDR3 length: 13 residues. V was clipped by 6 bases and J by 2 bases, with 10 bases between them. The chain's CDR3 is CASSIYENYGYTF. CDR3 DNA: TGTGCCAGCAGCATTTATGAGAACTATGGCTACACCTTC.